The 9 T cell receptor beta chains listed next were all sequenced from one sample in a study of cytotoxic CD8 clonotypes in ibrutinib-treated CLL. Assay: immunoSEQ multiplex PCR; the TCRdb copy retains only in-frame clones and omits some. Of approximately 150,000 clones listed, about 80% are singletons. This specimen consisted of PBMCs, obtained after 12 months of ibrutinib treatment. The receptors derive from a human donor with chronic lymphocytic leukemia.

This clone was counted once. The CDR3 DNA follows: TGTGCCGTACAGGGACAGGGTGTTGAAAAACTGTTTTTT. Protein: CAVQGQGVEKLFF. The chain joins TRBV19 to TRBJ1-4; 9 nucleotides line up with TRBD1. V dropped 11 bases and J dropped 7; count of bases not matched to a gene: 8. CDR1 is LNHDA, CDR2 SQIVND, per germline (reference sequence). CDR3 size: 13 residues.

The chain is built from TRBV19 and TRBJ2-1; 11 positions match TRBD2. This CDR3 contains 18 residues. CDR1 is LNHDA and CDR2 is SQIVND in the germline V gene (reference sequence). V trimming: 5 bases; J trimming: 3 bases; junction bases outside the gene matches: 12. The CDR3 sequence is CASSPGRTSGSHYNEQFF. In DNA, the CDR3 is TGTGCCAGTAGTCCAGGGAGAACTAGCGGGAGTCACTACAATGAGCAGTTCTTC.

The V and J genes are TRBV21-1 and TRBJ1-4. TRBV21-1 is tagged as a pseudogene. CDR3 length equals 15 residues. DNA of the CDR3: TGTGCCAGCAGCACCGAACGGTCTCTAAATGAAAAACTGTTTTTT. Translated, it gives CASSTERSLNEKLFF.

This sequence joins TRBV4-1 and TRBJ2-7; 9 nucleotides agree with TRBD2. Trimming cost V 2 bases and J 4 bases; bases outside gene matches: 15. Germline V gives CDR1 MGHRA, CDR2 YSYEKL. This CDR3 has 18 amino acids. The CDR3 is CASSQPTLGGRALYEQYF. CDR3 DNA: TGCGCCAGCAGCCAACCCACCCTTGGCGGGAGGGCCTTATACGAGCAGTACTTC.

The CDR3 sequence: CASSEGTLVEQYF. CDR3 in DNA: TGCGCCAGCAGTGAAGGCACATTAGTCGAGCAGTACTTC. This chain uses TRBV10-2 with TRBJ2-7, with D hard to call. CDR1 is WSHSY, CDR2 SAAADI, per germline. The CDR3 covers 13 residues. V lost 3 bases to trimming and J lost 6 bases, with 12 bases between them.

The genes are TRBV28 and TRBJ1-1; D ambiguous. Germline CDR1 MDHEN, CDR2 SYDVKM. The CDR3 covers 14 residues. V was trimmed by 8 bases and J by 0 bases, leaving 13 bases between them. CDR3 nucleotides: TGTGCCAGCGTGGAGGTTCTCATGAACACTGAAGCTTTCTTT. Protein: CASVEVLMNTEAFF.

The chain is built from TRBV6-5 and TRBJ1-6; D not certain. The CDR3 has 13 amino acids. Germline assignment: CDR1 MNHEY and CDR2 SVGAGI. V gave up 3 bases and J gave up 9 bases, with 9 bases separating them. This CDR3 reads CASSYNRGSPLHF. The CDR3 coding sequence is TGTGCCAGCAGTTATAATCGTGGTTCACCCCTCCACTTT.

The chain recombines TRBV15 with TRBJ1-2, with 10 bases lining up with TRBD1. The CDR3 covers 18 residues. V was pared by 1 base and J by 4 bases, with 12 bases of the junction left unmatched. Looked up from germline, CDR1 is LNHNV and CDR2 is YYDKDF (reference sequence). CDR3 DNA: TGTGCCACCAGCAGAGGGGGGATGGGACAGGGGACAGGCTATGGCTACACCTTC. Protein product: CATSRGGMGQGTGYGYTF.

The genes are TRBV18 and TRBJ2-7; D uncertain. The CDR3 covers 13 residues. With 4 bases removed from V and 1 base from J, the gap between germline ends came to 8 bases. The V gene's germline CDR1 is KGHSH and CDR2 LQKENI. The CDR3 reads CASSLYGSYEQYF. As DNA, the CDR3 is TGTGCCAGCTCACTTTATGGTTCCTACGAGCAGTACTTC.